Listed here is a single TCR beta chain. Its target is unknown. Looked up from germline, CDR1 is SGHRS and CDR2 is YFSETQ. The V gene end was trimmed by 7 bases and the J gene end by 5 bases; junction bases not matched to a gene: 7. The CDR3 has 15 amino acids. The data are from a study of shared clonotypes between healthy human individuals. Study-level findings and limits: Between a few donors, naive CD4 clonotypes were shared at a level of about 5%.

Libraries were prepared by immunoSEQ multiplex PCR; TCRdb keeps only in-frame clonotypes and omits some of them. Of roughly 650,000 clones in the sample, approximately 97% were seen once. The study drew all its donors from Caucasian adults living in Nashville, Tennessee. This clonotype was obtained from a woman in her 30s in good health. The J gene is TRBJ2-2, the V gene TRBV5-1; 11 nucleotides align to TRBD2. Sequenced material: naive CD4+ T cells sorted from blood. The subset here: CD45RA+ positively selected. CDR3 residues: CASWGLAEQTGELFF. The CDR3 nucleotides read TGCGCCAGCTGGGGACTAGCGGAACAAACCGGGGAGCTGTTTTTT.